This TCR beta chain appears in the sequencing data of a study of prognosis after radiotherapy for stage I lung cancer. Background on the study: Operability status for all non-small cell lung cancer patients was recorded as medically inoperable. Study-wide results and limits: Gene usage, both TRBV and TRBJ, reportedly differed between patients with metastases and patients without them.

Peripheral venous blood was drawn in approximately 5.9-milliliter volumes, with a draw taken at each of two separate time points. Germline V gene lookup returns CDR1 SEHNR and CDR2 FQNEAQ (reference sequence). Trimming took 2 bases from V and 2 from J, leaving 10 bases between them. The CDR3 sequence is 14 residues long. This clonotype was seen ten or more times. The antigen is not known. Multiplex PCR in two rounds served to amplify TCR beta CDR3 from genomic DNA. Gene-specific primers for each TRBV and TRBJ gene drove first-round PCR. TCRdb re-analysed the multiplex PCR reads in MiXCR, keeping a single row per CDR3 protein. The sample includes around 21,000 distinct CDR3 sequences, over 45% of them seen just once.

The sequencing used PBMCs, collected before or after stereotactic body radiation therapy (not recorded which). The genes are TRBV7-9 and TRBJ2-7; possibly TRBD2 for D (6 bases). The origin of this receptor is a donor at least 50 years old with non-small cell lung cancer. CDR3 in amino acids: CASSLQGGTYEQYF. DNA of the CDR3: TGTGCCAGCAGCTTACAGGGAGGCACCTACGAGCAGTACTTC.